This entry lists 19 T cell receptor beta chains sequenced from one sample in a study of control samples from healthy donors and cancer patients (TCRdb year 2020). Library preparation used the immunoSEQ multiplex PCR assay. The source is immuneACCESS, and TCRdb retained only in-frame sequences with V and J called. Part of the clones is not carried over; for the studies checked, unresolved V genes explain less than half of this, and the remainder is unexplained. This sample is represented by 110,000 or so clones; 83% of them were singletons. The ten largest clones represent roughly an eighth of the sample. Sequenced sample: blood. These receptors all stem from a woman between 45 and 65 years old in good health.

V usage is TRBV2 and J usage is TRBJ1-2; D unclear. Germline-derived CDR1 and CDR2 are SNHLY and FYNNEI. V was shortened by 6 bases and J by 6 bases, with 14 bases between the two germline ends. The CDR3 totals 13 residues. CDR3 sequence reads: CASSTEAGNGYTF. CDR3 sequence (DNA): TGTGCCAGCAGCACCGAGGCCGGGAATGGCTACACCTTC.

This clone showed up just once. The chain couples TRBV10-3 to TRBJ2-1; D is ambiguous. This CDR3 has 11 residues. The V gene's germline CDR1 is ENHRY and CDR2 SYGVKD. Trimming removed 3 bases from V and 7 bases from J, with 4 bases in between. The CDR3 sequence: CAISDKNEQFF. In nucleotides, the CDR3 is TGTGCCATCAGTGACAAGAATGAGCAGTTCTTC.

The chain is built from TRBV7-8 and TRBJ2-1; 9 nucleotides match TRBD2. V was pared by 1 base and J by 6 bases, with 1 base of the junction left unmatched. This CDR3 region has 14 residues. Germline V gene data show CDR1 as SGHVS and CDR2 as FQNEAQ. CDR3 sequence: CASSLGGGGNEQFF. Here the CDR3 DNA reads TGTGCCAGCAGCTTAGGCGGGGGGGGCAATGAGCAGTTCTTC. Variable domain in full (rest from reference TRBV7-8 and TRBJ2-1): GAGVSQSPRYKVAKRGQDVALRCDPISGHVSLFWYQQALGQGPEFLTYFQNEAQLDKSGLPSDRFFAERPEGSVSTLKIQRTQQEDSAVYLCASSLGGGGNEQFFGPGTRLTVL.

The chain has TRBV3-1 (or the pseudogene TRBV3-2) and TRBJ1-3, with 9 positions matching TRBD1. Looked up from germline, CDR1 is LGHDT and CDR2 is YNNKEL (reference sequence). Losses at the gene ends were 11 bases for V and 4 bases for J; bases not matched to a gene: 21. This CDR3 region has 18 residues. DNA for the CDR3: TGTGCCTCCGACGGAGGGACAGGGAAGGCGGGGACCGGAAACACCATATATTTT. Protein sequence: CASDGGTGKAGTGNTIYF.

The chain combines TRBV9 with TRBJ2-1; TRBD2 matches at 13 bases. V lost 4 bases and J lost 8; bases outside the gene matches: 12. The CDR3 has 17 amino acids. The V gene's germline CDR1 is SGDLS and CDR2 YYNGEE. CDR3 DNA sequence: TGTGCCAGCAGCTTTCGACTAGCGGGGGGATCTATCGATGAGCAGTTCTTC. Residues: CASSFRLAGGSIDEQFF.

The chain combines TRBV6-6 with TRBJ2-1, with D possibly being TRBD2 (6 bases). CDR3 length: 14 amino acids. Between the trimmed V and J ends, which lost 2 bases and 6 bases, there was a span of 11 bases. Germline values: CDR1 MNHNY, CDR2 SVGAGI (reference sequence). As DNA, the CDR3 is TGTGCCAGCAGTTACCGTCAGGGAGGCAATGAGCAGTTCTTC. Encoded protein: CASSYRQGGNEQFF.

This chain joins TRBV6-1 and TRBJ1-2, with D possibly matching TRBD1 (6 bases). The CDR3 has 14 amino acids. Trimming stripped 3 bases from V and 2 bases from J, with 10 bases between. Germline CDR1 is MNHNS and CDR2 is SASEGT. CDR3 amino acids: CASSDRGENYGYTF. The CDR3 nucleotides read TGTGCCAGCAGTGACAGGGGAGAGAACTATGGCTACACCTTC.

The chain couples TRBV11-3 to TRBJ2-2; the match to TRBD2 covers 7 bases. There are 13 residues in the CDR3. The junction had 2 bases not matched to a gene; V was cut back by 8 bases and J by 2 bases. Germline CDR1 and CDR2: SGHNT and YENEEA. The CDR3 protein is CASGTTNTGELFF. As DNA, the CDR3 is TGTGCCAGCGGGACTACCAACACCGGGGAGCTGTTTTTT.

CDR3 nucleotides: TGTGCCAGCGGTGGAGGGGGGGGTAACACAGATACGCAGTATTTT. Translation: CASGGGGGNTDTQYF. This chain joins TRBV28 and TRBJ2-3, with D perhaps TRBD2 (7 bases). V was clipped by 8 bases and J by 2 bases, with 17 bases between them. Germline-derived CDR1 and CDR2 are MDHEN and SYDVKM. CDR3 length: 15 residues.

The chain combines TRBV4-3 with TRBJ2-5; TRBD1 matches at 9 bases. Germline CDR1 reads LGHNA; CDR2 reads YSLEER. This CDR3 is built from 14 residues. With 6 bases clipped from V and 2 bases from J, the junction kept 4 bases outside the gene matches. CDR3: CASSPTGGQETQYF. CDR3 nucleotides: TGCGCCAGCAGTCCGACAGGGGGTCAAGAGACCCAGTACTTC.

As for this clone: One end of the junction does not line up with germline, which may come from a read error. The chain joins TRBV6-6 to TRBJ1-2; tentatively, D is TRBD1 (5 bases). CDR1 and CDR2 from the germline V gene are MNHNY and SVGAGI (reference sequence). The CDR3 length is 12 residues. The CDR3 sequence: CASSYSNPGAAF. Written as DNA, the CDR3 is TGTGCCAGCAGTTACTCGAATCCCGGGGCGGCCTTC.

V usage is TRBV6-5 and J usage is TRBJ2-1; the D gene is possibly TRBD2 (5 bases). Germline-derived CDR1 and CDR2 are MNHEY and SVGAGI. The CDR3 contains 14 residues. The germline V and J ends were trimmed by 6 bases and 6 bases, with 15 bases remaining between them. DNA of the CDR3: TGTGCCAGCAGGGACTTCAGAGGGCCCAATGAGCAGTTCTTC. Its translation: CASRDFRGPNEQFF.

The genes are TRBV11-2 and TRBJ1-6; 7 bases agree with TRBD1. CDR3 size: 14 residues. CDR1 and CDR2 from the germline V gene are SGHAT and FQNNGV. V was pared by 3 bases and J by 6 bases, with 2 bases of the junction left unmatched. The CDR3 spells CASSLTGSNSPLHF. CDR3 bases: TGTGCCAGCAGCTTGACAGGGTCTAATTCACCCCTCCACTTT.

V gene TRBV10-3 combines with J gene TRBJ1-1; 7 bases are shared with TRBD1. Germline V lookup: CDR1 ENHRY, CDR2 SYGVKD. The length of the CDR3 is 13 residues. With V trimmed by 3 bases and J by 7 bases, 5 bases remained unmatched. The DNA of the CDR3 is TGTGCCATCAGTGACCCAACAGGGGATGAAGCTTTCTTT. Translating it yields CAISDPTGDEAFF.

This clone has only one observation. The genes are TRBV11-3 and TRBJ2-2, with 7 bases matching TRBD2. After removal of 3 bases from V and 4 bases from J, the junction contained 5 bases not matched to a gene. This CDR3 region has 15 residues. The germline gives CDR1 SGHNT, CDR2 YENEEA. The CDR3 coding sequence is TGTGCCAGCAGCTTGGGACCGGGGGGCACCGGGGAGCTGTTTTTT. Translated, it gives CASSLGPGGTGELFF.

The count of this clone is one. The chain uses TRBV11-3 and TRBJ2-3, with 7 bases identical to TRBD1. CDR3 size: 14 residues. Germline V gene sequence: CDR1 SGHNT, CDR2 YENEEA. Trimming cost V 4 bases and J 6 bases; bases outside gene matches: 7. Here the CDR3 reads CASSSGGLGDTQYF. In nucleotides, the CDR3 is TGTGCCAGCAGCTCAGGGGGTCTCGGGGATACGCAGTATTTT.

This clone was counted a single time. The chain joins TRBV3-1 (or the pseudogene TRBV3-2) to TRBJ1-2; D is ambiguous. CDR3 length equals 12 residues. V was clipped by 1 base and J by 8 bases, with 8 bases between them. The germline gives CDR1 LGHDT, CDR2 YNNKEL (reference sequence). In DNA, the CDR3 is TGTGCCAGCAGCCAAGGGGGAGGGGGCTACACCTTC. Amino acid sequence: CASSQGGGGYTF.

The chain uses TRBV25-1 and TRBJ2-7; the match to TRBD1 covers 9 bases. Per the germline V gene, CDR1 is MGHDK and CDR2 is SYGVNS. The CDR3 has 13 amino acids. With 6 bases clipped from V and 5 bases from J, the junction kept 5 bases outside the gene matches. CDR3 DNA sequence: TGTGCCAGCAGAGGGGACAGGGTCCACGAGCAGTACTTC. Encoded protein: CASRGDRVHEQYF.

Concerning this clone: Relative to the germline gene, one junction end is altered; a read error may explain this. The chain employs TRBV28 and TRBJ1-6; no reliable D call. Germline loops: CDR1 MDHEN, CDR2 SYDVKM. The CDR3 contains 14 residues. CDR3 sequence: CVSRVSSYNSPLHF. The CDR3, as DNA: TGTGTCAGCCGGGTCAGCTCCTATAATTCACCCCTCCACTTT.